The 32 T cell receptor beta chains in this list originate from one sample, sequenced in a study of spatial heterogeneity in lung cancer. TCRdb reanalysed the 5' RACE reads using MiXCR and keeps one entry per CDR3 protein. Seen here are some 25,000 distinct CDR3 sequences, less than 5.5% observed once, and the top ten hold about 5%. Described time point: sample taken at primary tumor resection. No cell sorting; template was whole RNA from tumor, lung tissue or PBMC. The sample was PBMCs, taken at surgery. The receptor set was obtained from a male donor with early-stage non-small cell lung cancer.

The CDR3 protein is CASSMASGRKEAFF. For the CDR3, the DNA is TGTGCCAGTAGTATGGCGTCGGGCAGAAAAGAAGCTTTCTTT. The rearrangement uses TRBV19 and TRBJ1-1; D gene unclear. This CDR3 region has 14 residues. CDR1 and CDR2 (germline): LNHDA, SQIVND (reference sequence). Trimming cost V 3 bases and J 8 bases, with 16 bases left between them.

The table lists this clonotype with many counts. The CDR3 nucleotides are TGTGCCATCAGCGATGACAGGTACAATCAGCCCCAGCATTTT. Protein: CAISDDRYNQPQHF. This chain connects TRBV10-3 to TRBJ1-5, with a tentative D call TRBD1 (6 bases). The V and J ends lost 6 bases and 3 bases respectively, with 12 bases between them. This CDR3 is 14 amino acids long. Per germline, CDR1 ENHRY and CDR2 SYGVKD.

This clonotype was seen repeatedly, ten times or more. The chain carries TRBV27 and TRBJ2-3; perhaps TRBD1 as D (6 bases). V was trimmed by 6 bases and J by 3 bases, leaving 19 bases between them. The CDR3 is 16 amino acids. Germline CDR1 and CDR2: MNHEY and SMNVEV (reference sequence). Here the CDR3 reads CASSLGIRGRTDTQYF. DNA of the CDR3: TGTGCCAGCAGCCTGGGTATAAGGGGGAGAACAGATACGCAGTATTTT.

This clonotype was detected many times. This sequence joins TRBV7-2 and TRBJ1-1, with unresolved D. Looked up from germline, CDR1 is SGHTA and CDR2 is FQGNSA. V was pared by 5 bases and J by 4 bases, with 14 bases between. The CDR3 consists of 14 residues. The CDR3 coding sequence is TGTGCCAGCAGCCTCGGGAGTGGACTCACTGAAGCTTTCTTT. Its protein is CASSLGSGLTEAFF.

This clonotype has ten or more counts. CDR3 bases: TGTGCCAGCAGCTTAGCGGAACAGGGCGGGGAGACCCAGTACTTC. Its translation: CASSLAEQGGETQYF. The chain couples TRBV7-2 to TRBJ2-5, with D maybe TRBD1 (6 bases). The CDR3 covers 15 residues. V shed 0 bases and J shed 5 bases, with 13 bases lying between them. Germline CDR1 and CDR2: SGHTA and FQGNSA.

The table lists this clonotype with many counts. The chain is built from TRBV7-2 and TRBJ2-7, with 8 bases that match TRBD2. V dropped 5 bases and J dropped 2; count of bases not matched to a gene: 5. The CDR3 is 14 amino acids. The germline gives CDR1 SGHTA, CDR2 FQGNSA. The DNA of the CDR3 is TGTGCCAGCAGCCAGACTAGCGACACCTACGAGCAGTACTTC. Translation gives CASSQTSDTYEQYF.

This clonotype was counted many times. The CDR3: CASSQRQFEAFF. Here the CDR3 DNA reads TGTGCCAGCAGCCAACGACAGTTCGAAGCTTTCTTT. The genes are TRBV7-2 and TRBJ1-1; possible D gene TRBD1, 5 bases. This CDR3 has 12 residues. The V end was cut by 5 bases, the J end by 8 bases, with 12 bases between. The V gene's germline CDR1 is SGHTA and CDR2 FQGNSA.

This clonotype came up a few times. The V and J genes are TRBV6-5 and TRBJ2-3; 9 bases are a match to TRBD1. The CDR3 loop spans 14 amino acids. Germline CDR1 and CDR2: MNHEY and SVGAGI. V gave up 5 bases and J gave up 5 bases; unmatched junction bases: 5. The CDR3 coding sequence is TGTGCCAGCAGTCCAACAGGGGGCAGAGATACGCAGTATTTT. Translating gives CASSPTGGRDTQYF.

This clonotype was counted ten times or more. This chain links TRBV28 with TRBJ1-6; 7 bases fit TRBD1. V was pared by 4 bases and J by 8 bases, with 5 bases of the junction left unmatched. The CDR3 is 14 residues long. Germline CDR1 is MDHEN and CDR2 is SYDVKM. As DNA, the CDR3 is TGTGCCAGCAGTTCACGACAGGGTTATTCACCCCTCCACTTT. Translated: CASSSRQGYSPLHF.

At least ten counts were recorded for this clonotype. This chain uses TRBV2 with TRBJ2-3; the match to TRBD1 covers 7 bases. V shed 1 base, J shed 0 bases, and the junction held 7 bases outside the gene matches. The CDR3 sequence is 17 residues long. Looked up from germline, CDR1 is SNHLY and CDR2 is FYNNEI. The CDR3 region has the DNA TGTGCCAGCAGTGAAGACCCGGGGACAGCTAGCACAGATACGCAGTATTTT. Amino acids: CASSEDPGTASTDTQYF.

There are many counts of this clonotype. The chain joins TRBV27 to TRBJ2-7; D call uncertain. Germline V lookup: CDR1 MNHEY, CDR2 SMNVEV (reference sequence). This CDR3 has 14 amino acids. V dropped 2 bases and J dropped 5 bases, with 13 bases sitting between them. CDR3 sequence: CASSLITRGHEQYF. DNA of the CDR3: TGTGCCAGCAGTTTAATAACTCGTGGACACGAGCAGTACTTC.

This clonotype appeared many times. This rearrangement joins TRBV6-6 to TRBJ2-1; 8 positions match TRBD1. Trimming took 2 bases from V and 5 from J; bases not matched to a gene: 17. This CDR3 is 19 amino acids long. Germline V gene data show CDR1 as MNHNY and CDR2 as SVGAGI (reference sequence). This chain's CDR3 is CASSYTLEYRDRRHNEQFF. For the CDR3, the DNA is TGTGCCAGCAGTTACACGTTAGAGTACCGGGACAGGAGACACAATGAGCAGTTCTTC.

This clonotype was seen at least ten times. The rearrangement joins TRBV5-1 to TRBJ2-2, with TRBD1 matching 11 bases. This CDR3 region has 15 residues. The V and J ends lost 4 bases and 3 bases, in that order; junction bases with no gene match: 2. The V gene's germline CDR1 is SGHRS and CDR2 YFSETQ. CDR3 amino acids: CASSEGQGDTGELFF. The CDR3 DNA follows: TGCGCCAGCAGCGAGGGACAGGGGGACACCGGGGAGCTGTTTTTT.

This clonotype was found many times. The genes are TRBV24-1 and TRBJ2-2, with 8 bases aligning to TRBD2. The CDR3 is 14 residues long. With V trimmed by 8 bases and J by 3 bases, 4 bases remained unmatched. The germline V gene has CDR1 KGHDR and CDR2 SFDVKD. The CDR3 region is CATKRGQDTGELFF. In nucleotides, the CDR3 is TGTGCCACCAAGCGGGGGCAGGACACCGGGGAGCTGTTTTTT.

In this sample, this clonotype turned up many times. The gene calls are TRBV6-5 and TRBJ2-1; 11 bases match TRBD2. Germline V gives CDR1 MNHEY, CDR2 SVGAGI. The CDR3 spans 16 residues. V was pared by 4 bases and J by 4 bases, with 6 bases of the junction left unmatched. CDR3 residues: CASSSRLAGHYNEQFF. DNA of the CDR3: TGTGCCAGCAGTTCGAGACTAGCGGGACATTACAATGAGCAGTTCTTC.

Ten or more counts support this clonotype. The V and J genes are TRBV29-1 and TRBJ1-5; possibly TRBD1 for D (5 bases). V lost 4 bases to trimming and J lost 5 bases, with 9 bases between them. The CDR3 spans 12 residues. CDR1 is SQVTM and CDR2 is ANQGSEA in the germline V gene. The CDR3 protein is CSVGEQDQPQHF. In DNA form, the CDR3 reads TGCAGCGTTGGGGAACAGGATCAGCCCCAGCATTTT.

This clonotype was seen a few times. The chain carries TRBV30 and TRBJ2-7, with unresolved D. The CDR3 extends over 12 amino acids. V gave up 0 bases and J gave up 2 bases, with 5 bases separating them. Per the germline V gene, CDR1 is GTSNPN and CDR2 is SVGIG (reference sequence). CDR3 sequence: CAWSVMTYEQYF. The CDR3 DNA reads as TGTGCCTGGAGTGTGATGACCTACGAGCAGTACTTC.

This clonotype has a count of ten or more. The chain is built from TRBV14 and TRBJ2-3; possible D gene TRBD2, 5 bases. In germline, CDR1 is SGHDN, CDR2 FVKESK. CDR3 length equals 15 residues. Trimming left V 5 bases short and J 0 bases short, with 12 bases between. This CDR3 reads CASSGLNPSTDTQYF. The CDR3, as DNA: TGTGCCAGCAGCGGACTTAACCCTAGCACAGATACGCAGTATTTT.

This clonotype was picked up many times. V usage is TRBV18 and J usage is TRBJ1-2; D possibly corresponds to TRBD1 (5 bases). The germline V gene encodes CDR1 KGHSH and CDR2 LQKENI. Trimming took 3 bases from V and 8 from J, leaving 16 bases between them. The length of the CDR3 is 14 residues. The CDR3 here is CASSPEGRSGGYTF. The CDR3 DNA follows: TGTGCCAGCTCACCGGAGGGGCGTTCCGGGGGCTACACCTTC.

This clonotype has a count of ten or more. Compared with germline, one end of the junction differs, possibly owing to a read error. This chain joins TRBV12-3 or TRBV12-4 and TRBJ1-2; D might be TRBD1 (6 bases). This CDR3 is 11 amino acids long. The CDR3 DNA reads as TGTGCCAGCAGCAGGGGTTTGGTCCCTCACTTC. This sequence encodes CASSRGLVPHF.

This clonotype was seen at least ten times. This chain links TRBV4-1 with TRBJ2-3; 9 bases map to TRBD2. Germline values: CDR1 MGHRA, CDR2 YSYEKL. J lost 2 bases, V lost 0 bases, and 3 bases had no gene match. The CDR3 consists of 16 residues. The DNA for the CDR3 is TGCGCCAGCAGCCAAGACACTAGCGGGCACACAGATACGCAGTATTTT. Its protein product is CASSQDTSGHTDTQYF.

This clonotype showed up many times. This sequence joins TRBV10-3 and TRBJ2-3; TRBD1 matches at 11 bases. The CDR3 totals 16 residues. The germline CDR1 and CDR2 sequences are ENHRY and SYGVKD. Trimming removed 6 bases from V and 5 bases from J; junction bases left unmatched: 10. The CDR3 nucleotides are TGTGCCATCAGGGATGGACAGGGGGCTTCTGTAGATACGCAGTATTTT. It yields the protein CAIRDGQGASVDTQYF.

This clonotype was counted a few times. The chain joins TRBV3-1 to TRBJ2-1; D perhaps matches TRBD1 (5 bases). The CDR3 sequence is 15 residues long. Trimming took off 4 bases at V and 4 bases at J, with 14 bases between the two ends. Germline CDR1 and CDR2: LGHDT and YNNKEL (reference sequence). The CDR3 sequence: CASSRELGLYNEQFF. The CDR3 DNA reads as TGTGCCAGCAGCCGAGAGCTGGGGCTTTACAATGAGCAGTTCTTC.

This clonotype was found many times. This rearrangement joins TRBV7-7 to TRBJ2-3, with TRBD1 identical over 8 bases. Germline V gives CDR1 SSHAT, CDR2 FNYEAQ (reference sequence). There are 14 residues in the CDR3. V trimming: 8 bases; J trimming: 0 bases; junction bases outside the gene matches: 4. CDR3: CASSDRESTDTQYF. The CDR3 bases are TGTGCCAGCTCGGACAGGGAAAGCACAGATACGCAGTATTTT.

This clonotype was detected ten times or more. As DNA, the CDR3 is TGTGCCAGCAGAATAGCGGGAGGGCCGTCCTACAATGAGCAGTTCTTC. Translated, it gives CASRIAGGPSYNEQFF. The chain couples TRBV6-5 to TRBJ2-1, with 11 bases fitting TRBD2. The CDR3 is made up of 16 amino acids. V was clipped by 6 bases and J by 1 base; unmatched bases: 5. Germline assignment: CDR1 MNHEY and CDR2 SVGAGI.

This clonotype was picked up many times. The chain couples TRBV12-3 or TRBV12-4 to TRBJ2-1; 9 positions agree with TRBD2. The CDR3 extends over 15 amino acids. Trimming removed 4 bases from V and 7 bases from J; junction bases left unmatched: 8. The CDR3 sequence is CASSSYSGSRNEQFF. DNA for the CDR3: TGTGCCAGCAGTTCCTATAGCGGGAGTCGGAATGAGCAGTTCTTC.

This clonotype was recorded at least ten times. V is TRBV12-3 or TRBV12-4 and J is TRBJ1-5; 10 nucleotides align to TRBD1. The CDR3 runs 18 residues. The J segment lost 6 bases and the V segment lost 1 base, leaving 12 bases of the junction unmatched. The chain's CDR3 is CASSLGPRDRGLSQPQHF. CDR3 bases: TGTGCCAGCAGTTTAGGCCCCCGGGACAGGGGATTGAGTCAGCCCCAGCATTTT.

This clonotype has ten or more counts. The genes are TRBV6-5 and TRBJ2-5; 11 nucleotides agree with TRBD1. Germline V CDR1 and CDR2: MNHEY, SVGAGI. V lost 7 bases and J lost 2; bases outside the gene matches: 9. CDR3 length: 16 amino acids. The CDR3 reads CASIRRTGGGQETQYF. CDR3 nucleotides: TGTGCCAGCATAAGAAGGACAGGGGGCGGTCAAGAGACCCAGTACTTC.

Many counts were recorded for this clonotype. This chain links TRBV7-2 with TRBJ2-5; 13 bases line up with TRBD2. The CDR3 contains 15 residues. Trimming removed 5 bases from V and 5 bases from J; junction bases left unmatched: 5. Per germline, CDR1 SGHTA and CDR2 FQGNSA. CDR3 nucleotides: TGTGCCAGCAGCCCACTAGCGGGGGGGCGTGAGACCCAGTACTTC. It yields the protein CASSPLAGGRETQYF.

This clonotype was observed at least ten times. This chain connects TRBV7-2 to TRBJ2-2; 10 bases map to TRBD2. Trimming removed 7 bases from V and 3 bases from J; junction bases left unmatched: 5. Germline values: CDR1 SGHTA, CDR2 FQGNSA. The CDR3 has 15 amino acids. Here the CDR3 DNA reads TGTGCCAGCAAAGCGGGGGGGCCGGACACCGGGGAGCTGTTTTTT. Protein: CASKAGGPDTGELFF.

This clonotype has a count of ten or more. This chain connects TRBV19 to TRBJ2-7; 12 bases are a match to TRBD2. The CDR3 totals 14 residues. The J segment lost 3 bases and the V segment lost 8 bases, leaving 5 bases of the junction unmatched. Germline CDR1 LNHDA, CDR2 SQIVND (reference sequence). As DNA, the CDR3 is TGTGCCAGTCAACCGACTAGCGGGAGCTACGAGCAGTACTTC. Protein: CASQPTSGSYEQYF.

The genes are TRBV28 and TRBJ1-5; D unresolved. V dropped 1 base and J dropped 3 bases, with 10 bases sitting between them. The CDR3 is made up of 15 amino acids. In germline, CDR1 is MDHEN, CDR2 SYDVKM. The CDR3 DNA is TGTGCCAGCAGTTTATTCCCAAGCGACAATCAGCCCCAGCATTTT. Translating gives CASSLFPSDNQPQHF. The entire variable domain, with the rest obtained from reference TRBV28 and TRBJ1-5, is as follows: DVKVTQSSRYLVKRTGEKVFLECVQDMDHENMFWYRQDPGLGLRLIYFSYDVKMKEKGDIPEGYSVSREKKERFSLILESASTNQTSMYLCASSLFPSDNQPQHFGDGTRLSIL.